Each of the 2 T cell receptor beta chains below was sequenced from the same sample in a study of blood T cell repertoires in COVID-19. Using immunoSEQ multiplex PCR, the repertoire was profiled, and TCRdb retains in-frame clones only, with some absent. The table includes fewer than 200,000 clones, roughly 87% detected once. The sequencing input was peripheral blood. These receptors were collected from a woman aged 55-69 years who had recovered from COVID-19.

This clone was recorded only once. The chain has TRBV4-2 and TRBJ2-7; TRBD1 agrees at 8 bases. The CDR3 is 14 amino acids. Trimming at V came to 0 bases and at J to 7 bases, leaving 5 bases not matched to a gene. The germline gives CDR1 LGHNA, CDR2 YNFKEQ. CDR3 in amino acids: CASSQETGVGEQYF. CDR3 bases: TGTGCCAGCAGCCAAGAGACAGGGGTTGGAGAGCAGTACTTC.

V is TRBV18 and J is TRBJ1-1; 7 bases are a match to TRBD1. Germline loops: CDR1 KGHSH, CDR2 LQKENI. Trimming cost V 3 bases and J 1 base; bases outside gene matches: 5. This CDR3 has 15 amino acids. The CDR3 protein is CASSPGQLGNTEAFF. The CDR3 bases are TGTGCCAGCTCACCGGGACAGCTGGGGAACACTGAAGCTTTCTTT.